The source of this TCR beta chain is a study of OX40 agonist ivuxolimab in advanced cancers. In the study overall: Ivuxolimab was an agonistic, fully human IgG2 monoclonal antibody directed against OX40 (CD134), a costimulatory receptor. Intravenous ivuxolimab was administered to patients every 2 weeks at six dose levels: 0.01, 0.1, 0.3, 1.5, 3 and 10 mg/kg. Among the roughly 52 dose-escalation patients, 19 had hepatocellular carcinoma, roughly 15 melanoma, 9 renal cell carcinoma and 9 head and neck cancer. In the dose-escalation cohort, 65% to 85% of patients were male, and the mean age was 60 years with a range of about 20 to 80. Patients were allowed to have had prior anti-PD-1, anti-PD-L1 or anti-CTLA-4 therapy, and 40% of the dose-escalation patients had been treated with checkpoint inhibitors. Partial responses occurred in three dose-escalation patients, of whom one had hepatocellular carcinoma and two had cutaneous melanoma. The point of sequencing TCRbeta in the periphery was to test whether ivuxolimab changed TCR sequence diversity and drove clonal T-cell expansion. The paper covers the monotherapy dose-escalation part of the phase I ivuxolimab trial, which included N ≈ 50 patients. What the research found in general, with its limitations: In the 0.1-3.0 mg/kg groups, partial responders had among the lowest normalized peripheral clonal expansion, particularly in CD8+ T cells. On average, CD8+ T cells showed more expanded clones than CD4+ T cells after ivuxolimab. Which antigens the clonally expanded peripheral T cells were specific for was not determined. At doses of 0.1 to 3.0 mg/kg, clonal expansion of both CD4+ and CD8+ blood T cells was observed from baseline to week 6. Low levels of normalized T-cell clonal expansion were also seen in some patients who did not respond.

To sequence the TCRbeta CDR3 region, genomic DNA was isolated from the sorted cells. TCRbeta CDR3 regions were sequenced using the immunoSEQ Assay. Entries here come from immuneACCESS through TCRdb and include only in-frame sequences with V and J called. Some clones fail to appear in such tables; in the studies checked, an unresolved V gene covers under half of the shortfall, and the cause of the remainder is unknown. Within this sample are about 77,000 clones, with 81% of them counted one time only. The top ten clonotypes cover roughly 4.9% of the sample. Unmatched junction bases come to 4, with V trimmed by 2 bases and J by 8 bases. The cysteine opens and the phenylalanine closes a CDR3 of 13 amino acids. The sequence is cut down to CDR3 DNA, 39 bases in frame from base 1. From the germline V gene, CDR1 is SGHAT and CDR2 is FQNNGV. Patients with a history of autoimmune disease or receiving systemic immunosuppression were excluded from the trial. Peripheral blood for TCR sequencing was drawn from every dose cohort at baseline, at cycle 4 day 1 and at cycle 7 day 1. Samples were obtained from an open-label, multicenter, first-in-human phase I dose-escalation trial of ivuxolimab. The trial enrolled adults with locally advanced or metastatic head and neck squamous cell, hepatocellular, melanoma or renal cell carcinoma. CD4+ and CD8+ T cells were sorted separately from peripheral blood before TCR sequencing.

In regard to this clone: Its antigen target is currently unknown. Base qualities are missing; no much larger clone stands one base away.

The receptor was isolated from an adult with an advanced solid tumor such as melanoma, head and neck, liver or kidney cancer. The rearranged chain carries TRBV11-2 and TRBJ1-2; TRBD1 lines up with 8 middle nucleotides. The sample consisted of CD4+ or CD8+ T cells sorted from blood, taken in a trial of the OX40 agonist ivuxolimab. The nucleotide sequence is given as TGTGCCAGCAGCTTAAACAGGGGGGGCGGCTACACCTTC. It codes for CASSLNRGGGYTF.